Listed below are T cell receptor beta chains from one sample, sequenced in a study of blood T cell repertoires in COVID-19. The method was immunoSEQ multiplex PCR; TCRdb's version includes in-frame clones alone and lacks a portion of them. The data show 250,000 to 300,000 clones, just over 85% seen once. The source material was PBMCs or T cells enriched from blood (not recorded which). Receptor source: a man aged 18-30 years who had recovered from COVID-19. Both conserved end residues are part of each CDR3. D genes are given only for firm matches. Expanded clones are given a class, and other clones once, few, many or no size at all.

>-|TRBJ1-3|-|TRBV6-5
CASSYFPGASGNTIYF
TGTGCCAGCAGTTACTTTCCAGGGGCCTCTGGAAACACCATATATTTT
>TRBD2|TRBJ2-2|-|TRBV7-4
CASSLKTSGKNTGELFF
TGTGCCAGCAGCTTGAAGACTAGCGGGAAAAACACCGGGGAGCTGTTTTTT
>-|TRBJ1-4|-|TRBV19
CASRGGASNEKLFF
TGTGCCAGTAGAGGGGGGGCCTCTAATGAAAAACTGTTTTTT
>TRBD2|TRBJ2-6|-|TRBV28
CASRGGSSSGANVLTF
TGTGCCAGCCGGGGGGGCAGTAGCTCTGGGGCCAACGTCCTGACTTTC
>-|TRBJ1-1|-|TRBV12-5
CASGLEPVQAGTEAFF
TGTGCTAGTGGTTTGGAACCCGTGCAGGCGGGGACTGAAGCTTTCTTT
>-|TRBJ2-5|-|TRBV11-2
CASRPIRTREEQETQYF
TGTGCCAGCAGGCCGATACGGACTCGCGAGGAACAAGAGACCCAGTACTTC
>-|TRBJ1-6|-|TRBV5-4
CASSLNGGGKSYNSPLHF
TGTGCCAGCAGCTTGAATGGGGGAGGCAAGTCCTATAATTCACCCCTCCACTTT
>-|TRBJ1-1|-|TRBV10-1
CASSDRRGTDTEAFF
TGCGCCAGCAGTGATAGAAGGGGTACGGACACTGAAGCTTTCTTT
>-|TRBJ2-5|-|TRBV20-1
CSASRRAETQYF
TGCAGTGCTAGTAGGAGGGCCGAGACCCAGTACTTC
>TRBD2|TRBJ2-7|-|TRBV30
CAWSGLAGYEQYF
TGTGCCTGGAGTGGGCTAGCGGGCTACGAGCAGTACTTC
>-|TRBJ1-3|-|TRBV12-5
CASGYQDGNTIYF
TGTGCTAGTGGTTATCAGGATGGAAACACCATATATTTT
>-|TRBJ2-2|-|TRBV7-9
CASSFGATGELFF
TGTGCCAGCAGCTTTGGGGCGACCGGGGAGCTGTTTTTT
>-|TRBJ2-3|-|TRBV19
CASSIRASGTDTQYF
TGTGCCAGTAGTATCAGGGCTAGCGGCACAGATACGCAGTATTTT
>TRBD1|TRBJ2-6|-|TRBV14
CASSQGTGAGANVLTF
TGTGCCAGCAGCCAAGGGACAGGGGCTGGGGCCAACGTCCTGACTTTC
>TRBD1|TRBJ2-7|-|TRBV20-1
CSASYRGALGEQYF
TGCAGTGCTAGTTACAGGGGAGCTTTGGGGGAGCAGTACTTC
>-|TRBJ1-3|-|TRBV19
CASRAASFSGNTIYF
TGTGCCAGTAGAGCAGCGTCCTTCTCTGGAAACACCATATATTTT
>TRBD1|TRBJ1-6|-|TRBV5-4
CASSSGTVTYNSPLHF
TGTGCCAGCAGCTCAGGGACAGTAACCTATAATTCACCCCTCCACTTT
>TRBD1|TRBJ1-3|-|TRBV7-9
CASSLGTGVLSGNTIYF
TGTGCCAGCAGCTTAGGGACAGGGGTCTTATCTGGAAACACCATATATTTT
>TRBD1|TRBJ1-4|-|TRBV6-5
CASSSSGTGNEKLFF
TGTGCCAGCAGCAGTTCGGGGACAGGGAATGAAAAACTGTTTTTT
>TRBD2|TRBJ2-3|-|TRBV7-2
CASSLSGGADTQYF
TGTGCCAGCAGCCTTAGCGGGGGGGCCGATACGCAGTATTTT
>TRBD1|TRBJ1-2|-|TRBV10-3
CAIRTTGAYGYTF
TGTGCCATCAGAACGACAGGGGCCTATGGCTACACCTTC
>-|TRBJ2-7|-|TRBV19
CASRRSAGASYEQYF
TGTGCCAGTAGGCGCTCGGCGGGTGCCTCCTACGAGCAGTACTTC
>-|TRBJ2-1|-|TRBV18
CASSPPGGLASSYNEQFF
TGTGCCAGCTCACCACCGGGGGGGCTAGCCAGCTCCTACAATGAGCAGTTCTTC
>TRBD1|TRBJ1-4|-|TRBV11-3
CACGQGRVRNEKLFF
TGTGCCTGCGGACAGGGGCGAGTTCGAAATGAAAAACTGTTTTTT
>-|TRBJ2-3|-|TRBV4-1
CASSQDTGISTDTQYF
TGCGCCAGCAGCCAAGACACAGGGATTAGTACAGATACGCAGTATTTT
>-|TRBJ2-3|-|TRBV5-1
CASSLATRVIDTQYF
TGCGCCAGCAGCTTGGCGACCCGGGTAATAGATACGCAGTATTTT
>TRBD1|TRBJ2-7|few|TRBV5-1
CASSLSGQGPYEQYF
TGCGCCAGCAGCTTGTCGGGACAGGGGCCCTACGAGCAGTACTTC
>-|TRBJ2-5|-|TRBV7-9
CASSAARDQETQYF
TGTGCCAGCAGCGCCGCTAGAGACCAAGAGACCCAGTACTTC
>TRBD2|TRBJ2-7|-|TRBV13
CASRESGRAYEQYF
TGTGCCAGCAGGGAGTCCGGGAGGGCCTACGAGCAGTACTTC
>TRBD1|TRBJ2-7|-|TRBV5-1
CASSGGQAYEQYF
TGCGCCAGCAGCGGAGGACAGGCCTACGAGCAGTACTTC
>TRBD1|TRBJ2-5|-|TRBV6-5
CASSSGTGGPETQYF
TGTGCCAGCAGCTCCGGGACAGGGGGGCCCGAGACCCAGTACTTC
>-|TRBJ1-3|once|TRBV28
CASSSGFSGNTIYF
TGTGCCAGCAGCAGTGGTTTTAGCGGAAACACCATATATTTT
>TRBD2|TRBJ2-2|-|TRBV19
CASSILGRRAAGGRDTGELFF
TGTGCCAGTAGTATCTTGGGCCGACGTGCGGCGGGGGGGCGAGACACCGGGGAGCTGTTTTTT
>-|TRBJ1-3|-|TRBV29-1
CSAWDTSGNTIYF
TGCAGCGCGTGGGACACATCTGGAAACACCATATATTTT
>-|TRBJ2-1|-|TRBV15
CATSRSVWNEQFF
TGTGCCACCAGCAGAAGCGTGTGGAATGAGCAGTTCTTC
>-|TRBJ2-5|-|TRBV6-5
CASSYSTAAPQETQYF
TGTGCCAGCAGTTACTCGACCGCGGCTCCCCAAGAGACCCAGTACTTC
>-|TRBJ1-3|-|TRBV11-2
CASSLGFSSGNTIYF
TGTGCCAGCAGCTTAGGTTTTAGCTCTGGAAACACCATATATTTT
>-|TRBJ2-5|-|TRBV10-3
CAISSKQGETQYF
TGTGCCATCAGTTCTAAACAGGGAGAGACCCAGTACTTC
>TRBD1|TRBJ2-5|-|TRBV13
CASSFWTGETQYF
TGTGCCAGCAGCTTTTGGACAGGAGAGACCCAGTACTTC
>-|TRBJ2-7|-|TRBV2
CASSGLVEQYF
TGTGCCAGCAGTGGACTGGTCGAGCAGTACTTC
>-|TRBJ2-3|-|TRBV5-4
CASSLQGSTDTQYF
TGTGCCAGCAGCTTACAGGGTAGCACAGATACGCAGTATTTT
>-|TRBJ2-5|-|TRBV9
CASSVGAQPEAETQYF
TGTGCCAGCAGCGTAGGAGCCCAACCCGAGGCGGAGACCCAGTACTTC
>-|TRBJ1-6|-|TRBV2
CASSGQVQSSYNSPLHF
TGTGCCAGCAGTGGACAGGTCCAGAGCTCCTATAATTCACCCCTCCACTTT
>-|TRBJ2-1|-|TRBV9
CASSVTSRSYNEQFF
TGTGCCAGCAGTGTCACTAGTCGCTCCTACAATGAGCAGTTCTTC
>-|TRBJ1-1|-|TRBV7-2
CASSLVSQLNTEAFF
TGTGCCAGCAGCTTAGTATCACAGTTGAACACTGAAGCTTTCTTT
>TRBD1|TRBJ1-2|-|TRBV4-1
CASSPGTGLEGYTF
TGCGCCAGCAGCCCCGGGACAGGTCTTGAGGGCTACACCTTC
>TRBD1|TRBJ2-7|-|TRBV28
CASSRPGTGFYEQYF
TGTGCCAGCAGCCGACCCGGGACAGGGTTCTACGAGCAGTACTTC
>-|TRBJ1-6|-|TRBV5-1
CASSLDRTSIDSPLHF
TGCGCCAGCAGCTTAGATCGAACCTCCATAGATTCACCCCTCCACTTT
>-|TRBJ2-5|once|TRBV6-5
CASSLLGGAETQYF
TGTGCCAGCAGCCTCCTTGGGGGCGCGGAGACCCAGTACTTC
>-|TRBJ2-2|-|TRBV2
CASSEKQGGTGELFF
TGTGCCAGCAGTGAAAAACAGGGGGGGACCGGGGAGCTGTTTTTT
>TRBD2|TRBJ2-5|-|TRBV30
CAWQSKTSGVQETQYF
TGTGCCTGGCAGTCGAAGACTAGCGGGGTCCAAGAGACCCAGTACTTC
>-|TRBJ1-4|once|TRBV12-5
CASGLGQFGEKLFF
TGTGCTAGTGGTTTGGGCCAATTCGGTGAAAAACTGTTTTTT
>-|TRBJ2-2|-|TRBV5-5
CASSLRGGRNTGELFF
TGTGCCAGCAGCTTGCGCGGGGGCCGGAACACCGGGGAGCTGTTTTTT
>TRBD2|TRBJ2-5|-|TRBV2
CASSGTSGDQETQYF
TGTGCCAGCAGTGGAACTAGCGGGGACCAAGAGACCCAGTACTTC
>TRBD1|TRBJ1-2|-|TRBV30
CAWKQGAGDYGYTF
TGTGCCTGGAAACAGGGGGCGGGGGACTATGGCTACACCTTC
>TRBD2|TRBJ2-7|-|TRBV18
CASSPPGGGPVGEQYF
TGTGCCAGCTCACCACCGGGCGGGGGGCCCGTTGGGGAGCAGTACTTC
>TRBD1|TRBJ1-5|once|TRBV11-3
CASSARDRGFLPQHF
TGTGCCAGCAGCGCCCGGGACAGGGGTTTTTTGCCCCAGCATTTT